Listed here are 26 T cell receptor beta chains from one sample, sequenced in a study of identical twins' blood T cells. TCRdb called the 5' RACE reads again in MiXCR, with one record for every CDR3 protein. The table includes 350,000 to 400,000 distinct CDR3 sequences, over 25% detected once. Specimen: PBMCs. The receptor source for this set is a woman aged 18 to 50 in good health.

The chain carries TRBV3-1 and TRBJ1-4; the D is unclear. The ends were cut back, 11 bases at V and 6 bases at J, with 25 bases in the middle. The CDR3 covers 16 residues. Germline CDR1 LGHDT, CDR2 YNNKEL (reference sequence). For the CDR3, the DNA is TGTGCCTGCGGAGATGCCAGAGGACGGGCGGATGAAAAACTGTTTTTT. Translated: CACGDARGRADEKLFF.

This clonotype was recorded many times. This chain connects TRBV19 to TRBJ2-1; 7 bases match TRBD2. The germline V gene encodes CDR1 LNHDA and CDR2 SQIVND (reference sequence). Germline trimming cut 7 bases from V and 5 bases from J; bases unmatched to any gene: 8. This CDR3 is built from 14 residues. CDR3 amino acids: CASMVASGDNEQFF. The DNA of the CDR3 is TGTGCCAGTATGGTGGCTAGCGGAGACAATGAGCAGTTCTTC.

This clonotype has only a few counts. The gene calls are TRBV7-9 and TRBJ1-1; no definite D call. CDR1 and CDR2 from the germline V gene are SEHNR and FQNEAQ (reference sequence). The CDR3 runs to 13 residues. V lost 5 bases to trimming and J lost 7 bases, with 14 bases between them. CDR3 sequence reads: CASSRPGSSEAFF. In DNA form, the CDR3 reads TGTGCCAGCAGCCGGCCGGGGTCCAGTGAAGCTTTCTTT.

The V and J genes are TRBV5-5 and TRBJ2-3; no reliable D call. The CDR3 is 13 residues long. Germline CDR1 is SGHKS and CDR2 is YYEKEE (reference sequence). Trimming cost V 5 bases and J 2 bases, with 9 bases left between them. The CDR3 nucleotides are TGTGCCAGCAGACGCGACTTCACAGATACGCAGTATTTT. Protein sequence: CASRRDFTDTQYF.

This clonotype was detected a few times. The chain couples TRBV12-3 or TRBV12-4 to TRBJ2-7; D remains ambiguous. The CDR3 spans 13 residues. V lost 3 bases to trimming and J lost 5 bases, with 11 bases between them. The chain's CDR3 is CASSFMAKHEQYF. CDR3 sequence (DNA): TGTGCCAGCAGTTTCATGGCGAAACACGAGCAGTACTTC.

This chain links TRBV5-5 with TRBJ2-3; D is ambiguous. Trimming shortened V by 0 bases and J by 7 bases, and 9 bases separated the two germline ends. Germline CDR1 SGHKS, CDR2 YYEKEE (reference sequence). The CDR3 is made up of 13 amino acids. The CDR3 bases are TGTGCCAGCAGCTTGGACCACTCCTATACGCAGTATTTT. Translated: CASSLDHSYTQYF.

CDR3 in DNA: TGCGCCAGCAGCTTGGGAGACCACTCGACAGATACGCAGTATTTT. Translating it yields CASSLGDHSTDTQYF. The rearrangement links TRBV5-1 to TRBJ2-3; D not resolved. Trimming took off 0 bases at V and 3 bases at J, with 11 bases between the two ends. The CDR3 contains 15 residues. Germline V CDR1 and CDR2: SGHRS, YFSETQ. The full variable domain, completed using reference TRBV5-1 and TRBJ2-3, is KAGVTQTPRYLIKTRGQQVTLSCSPISGHRSVSWYQQTPGQGLQFLFEYFSETQRNKGNFPGRFSGRQFSNSRSEMNVSTLELGDSALYLCASSLGDHSTDTQYFGPGTRLTVL.

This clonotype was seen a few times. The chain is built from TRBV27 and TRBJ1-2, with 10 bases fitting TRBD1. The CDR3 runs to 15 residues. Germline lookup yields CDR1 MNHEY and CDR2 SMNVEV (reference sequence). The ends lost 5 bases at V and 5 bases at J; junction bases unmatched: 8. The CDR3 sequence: CASSKHRGQGYGYTF. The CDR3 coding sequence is TGTGCCAGCAGTAAACACCGGGGACAGGGGTATGGCTACACCTTC.

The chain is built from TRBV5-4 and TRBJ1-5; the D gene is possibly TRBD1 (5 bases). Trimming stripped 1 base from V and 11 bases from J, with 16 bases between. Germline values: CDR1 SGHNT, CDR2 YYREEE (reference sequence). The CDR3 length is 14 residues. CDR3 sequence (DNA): TGTGCCAGCAGCTTGTTAGGGGAAGGGGCGGCCCAGCATTTT. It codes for CASSLLGEGAAQHF.

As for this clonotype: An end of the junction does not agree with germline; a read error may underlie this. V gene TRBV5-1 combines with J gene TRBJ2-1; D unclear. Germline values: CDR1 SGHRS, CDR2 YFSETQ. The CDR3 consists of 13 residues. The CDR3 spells CASGFKGPNEQFF. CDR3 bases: TGCGCCAGCGGCTTTAAAGGTCCCAATGAGCAGTTCTTC.

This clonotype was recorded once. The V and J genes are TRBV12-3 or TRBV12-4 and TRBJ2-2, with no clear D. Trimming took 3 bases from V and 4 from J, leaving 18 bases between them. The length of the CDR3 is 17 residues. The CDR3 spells CASSFRSWVGFTGELFF. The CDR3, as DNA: TGTGCCAGCAGTTTCCGGTCCTGGGTGGGTTTCACCGGGGAGCTGTTTTTT.

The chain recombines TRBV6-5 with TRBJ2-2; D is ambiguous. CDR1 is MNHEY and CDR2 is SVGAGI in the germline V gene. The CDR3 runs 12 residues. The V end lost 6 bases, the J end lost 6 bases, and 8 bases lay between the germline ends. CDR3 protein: CASSRKAGELFF. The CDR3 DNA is TGTGCCAGCAGCCGGAAGGCCGGGGAGCTGTTTTTT.

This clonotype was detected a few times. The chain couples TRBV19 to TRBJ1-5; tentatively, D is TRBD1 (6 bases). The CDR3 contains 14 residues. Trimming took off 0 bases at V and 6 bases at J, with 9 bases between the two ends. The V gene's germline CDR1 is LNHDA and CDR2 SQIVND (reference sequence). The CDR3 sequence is CASSIDGGPQPQHF. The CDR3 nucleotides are TGTGCCAGTAGTATAGATGGGGGCCCTCAGCCCCAGCATTTT.

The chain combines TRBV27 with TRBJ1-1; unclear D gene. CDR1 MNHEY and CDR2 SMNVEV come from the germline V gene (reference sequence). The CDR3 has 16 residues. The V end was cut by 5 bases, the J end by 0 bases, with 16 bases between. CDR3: CASSPSRQKMNTEAFF. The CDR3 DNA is TGTGCCAGCAGTCCATCCCGCCAGAAAATGAACACTGAAGCTTTCTTT.

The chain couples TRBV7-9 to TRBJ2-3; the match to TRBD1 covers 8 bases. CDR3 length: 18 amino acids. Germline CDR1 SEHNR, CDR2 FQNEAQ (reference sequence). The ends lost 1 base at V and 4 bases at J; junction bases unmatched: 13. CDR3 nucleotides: TGTGCCAGCAGCTTAGGGCAGGGGGCGCGAAGTGGGTCAGATACGCAGTATTTT. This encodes CASSLGQGARSGSDTQYF.

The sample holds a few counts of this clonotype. DNA for the CDR3: TGTGCCAGCAGCTTTTTAGCAGCAGGCACAGATACGCAGTATTTT. It is translated as CASSFLAAGTDTQYF. The chain employs TRBV11-2 and TRBJ2-3, with no clear D. The CDR3 has 15 amino acids. Trimming took off 3 bases at V and 1 base at J, with 11 bases between the two ends. Germline V CDR1 and CDR2: SGHAT, FQNNGV.

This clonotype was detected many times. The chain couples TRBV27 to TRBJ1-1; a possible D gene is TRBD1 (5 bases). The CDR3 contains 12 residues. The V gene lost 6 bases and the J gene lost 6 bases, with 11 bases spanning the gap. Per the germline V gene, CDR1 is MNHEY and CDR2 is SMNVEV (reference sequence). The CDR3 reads CASRGLEAEAFF. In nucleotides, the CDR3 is TGTGCCAGCAGGGGGCTGGAAGCTGAAGCTTTCTTT.

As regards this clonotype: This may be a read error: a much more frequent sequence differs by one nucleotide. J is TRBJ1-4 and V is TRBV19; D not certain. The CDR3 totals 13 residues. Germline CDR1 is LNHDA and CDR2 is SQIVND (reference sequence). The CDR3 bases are TGTACCAGTAGCCGAGGACCCGGAGGAAAACTGTTTTTT. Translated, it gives CTSSRGPGGKLFF.

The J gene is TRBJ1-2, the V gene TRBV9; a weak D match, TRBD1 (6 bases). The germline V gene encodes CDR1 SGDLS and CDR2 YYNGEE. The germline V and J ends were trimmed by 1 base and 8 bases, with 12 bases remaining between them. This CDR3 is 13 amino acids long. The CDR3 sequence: CASSVWGGLGYTF. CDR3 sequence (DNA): TGTGCCAGCAGCGTATGGGGGGGGCTCGGCTACACCTTC. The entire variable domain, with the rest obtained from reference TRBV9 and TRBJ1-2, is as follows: DSGVTQTPKHLITATGQRVTLRCSPRSGDLSVYWYQQSLDQGLQFLIQYYNGEERAKGNILERFSAQQFPDLHSELNLSSLELGDSALYFCASSVWGGLGYTFGSGTRLTVV.

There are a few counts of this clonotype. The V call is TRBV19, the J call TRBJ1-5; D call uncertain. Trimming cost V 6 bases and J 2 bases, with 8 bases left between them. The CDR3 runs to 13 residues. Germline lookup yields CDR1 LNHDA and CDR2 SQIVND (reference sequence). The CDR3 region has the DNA TGTGCCAGTAGACGCCCTGGCAATCAGCCCCAGCATTTT. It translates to CASRRPGNQPQHF.

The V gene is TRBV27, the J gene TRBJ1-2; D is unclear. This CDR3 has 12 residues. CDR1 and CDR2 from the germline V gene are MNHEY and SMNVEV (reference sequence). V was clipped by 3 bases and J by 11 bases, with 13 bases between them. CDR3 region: CASSLTGRNYTF. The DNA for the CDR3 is TGTGCCAGCAGTTTGACGGGCAGAAATTACACCTTC.

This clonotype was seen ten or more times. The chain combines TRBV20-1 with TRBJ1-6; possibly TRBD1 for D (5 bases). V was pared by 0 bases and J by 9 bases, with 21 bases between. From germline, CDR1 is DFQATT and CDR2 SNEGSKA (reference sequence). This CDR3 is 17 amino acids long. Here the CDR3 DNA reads TGCAGTGCTAGAGAGCTAGGAACGGGGGGTTGGATTTCACCCCTCCACTTT. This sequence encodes CSARELGTGGWISPLHF.

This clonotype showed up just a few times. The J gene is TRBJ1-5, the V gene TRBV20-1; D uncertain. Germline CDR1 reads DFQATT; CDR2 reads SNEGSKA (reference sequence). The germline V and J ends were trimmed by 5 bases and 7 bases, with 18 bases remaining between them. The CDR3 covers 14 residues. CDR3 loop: CSAGLNRDRQPQHF. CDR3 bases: TGCAGTGCTGGCCTAAACCGGGATCGACAGCCCCAGCATTTT.

CDR3 in DNA: TGCAGTGCTACGTCCCGGGACAGGGGGCTTACAGCTTTCTTT. Translated, it gives CSATSRDRGLTAFF. This chain connects TRBV20-1 to TRBJ1-1; 12 nucleotides align to TRBD1. This CDR3 region has 14 residues. CDR1 DFQATT and CDR2 SNEGSKA come from the germline V gene (reference sequence). Unmatched junction bases numbered 10, after V lost 4 bases and J lost 10 bases.

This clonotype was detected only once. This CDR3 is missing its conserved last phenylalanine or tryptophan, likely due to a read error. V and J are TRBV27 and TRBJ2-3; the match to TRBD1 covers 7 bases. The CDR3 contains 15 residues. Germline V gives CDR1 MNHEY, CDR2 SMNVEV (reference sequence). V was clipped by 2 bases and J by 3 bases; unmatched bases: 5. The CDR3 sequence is CASSLGTGATDTQYL. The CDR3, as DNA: TGTGCCAGCAGTTTAGGTACAGGGGCTACAGATACGCAGTATCTT.

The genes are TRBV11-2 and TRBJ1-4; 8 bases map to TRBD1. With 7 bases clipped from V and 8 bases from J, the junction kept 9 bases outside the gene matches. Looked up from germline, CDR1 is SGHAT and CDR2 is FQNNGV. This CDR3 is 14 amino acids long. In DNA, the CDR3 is TGTGCCAGCAACAGACAGGGGTATGAGGAAAAACTGTTTTTT. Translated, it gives CASNRQGYEEKLFF.